This T cell receptor (beta chain) appears in the sequencing data of a study of cytomegalovirus exposure and HLA in healthy donors. Assay: immunoSEQ multiplex PCR; the TCRdb copy retains only in-frame clones and omits some. The sample yields some 86,000 clones, roughly 93% seen once. V shed 2 bases, J shed 6 bases, and the junction held 3 bases outside the gene matches. The germline gives CDR1 SEHNR, CDR2 FQNEAQ (reference sequence). The CDR3 loop spans 15 amino acids. This sequence originates from a woman between 25 and 40 years old in good health and CMV-seronegative. The chain couples TRBV7-9 to TRBJ2-7; 14 bases match TRBD2. The sequenced material came from PBMCs. CDR3 residues: CASSLPGTSGSEQYF. In nucleotides, the CDR3 is TGTGCCAGCAGCTTACCCGGGACTAGCGGGAGCGAGCAGTACTTC.